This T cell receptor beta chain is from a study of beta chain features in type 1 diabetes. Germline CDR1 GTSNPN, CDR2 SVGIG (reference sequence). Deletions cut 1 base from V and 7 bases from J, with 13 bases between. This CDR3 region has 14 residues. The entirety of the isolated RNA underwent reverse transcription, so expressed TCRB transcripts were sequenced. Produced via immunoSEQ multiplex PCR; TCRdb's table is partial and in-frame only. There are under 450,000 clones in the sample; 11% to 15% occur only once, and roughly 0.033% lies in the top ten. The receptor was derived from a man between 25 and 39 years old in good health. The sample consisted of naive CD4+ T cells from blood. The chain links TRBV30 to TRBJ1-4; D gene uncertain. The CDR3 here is CAWSGGLPSEKLFF. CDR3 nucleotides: TGTGCCTGGAGTGGGGGTCTTCCAAGTGAAAAACTGTTTTTT.